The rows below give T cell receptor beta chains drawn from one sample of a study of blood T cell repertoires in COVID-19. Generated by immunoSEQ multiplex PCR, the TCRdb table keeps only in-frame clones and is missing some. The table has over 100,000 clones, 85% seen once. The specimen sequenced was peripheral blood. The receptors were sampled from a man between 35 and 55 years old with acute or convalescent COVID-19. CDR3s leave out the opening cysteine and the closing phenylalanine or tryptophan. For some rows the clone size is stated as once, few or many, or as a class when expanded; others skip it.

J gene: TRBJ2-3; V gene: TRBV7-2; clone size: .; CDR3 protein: ASSRGLAGGPYTQY
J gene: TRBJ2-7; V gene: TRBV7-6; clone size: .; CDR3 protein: ASSAQSPQAYEQY
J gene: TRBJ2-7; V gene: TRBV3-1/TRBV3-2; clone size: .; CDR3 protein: ASSRYTSSGRQYEQY
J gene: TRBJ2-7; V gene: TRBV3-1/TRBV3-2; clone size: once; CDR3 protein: ASSQGLAVYYEQY
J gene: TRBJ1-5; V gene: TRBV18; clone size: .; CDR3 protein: ASSPGRSNQPQH
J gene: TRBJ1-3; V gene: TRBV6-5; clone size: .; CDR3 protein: ASSKQGGSGNTIY
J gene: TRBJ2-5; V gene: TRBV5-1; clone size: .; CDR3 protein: ASSLGLAGSQETQY
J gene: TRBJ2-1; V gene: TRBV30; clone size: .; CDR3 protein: AWRGEGRNEQF
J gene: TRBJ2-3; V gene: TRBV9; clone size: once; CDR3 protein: ASNGGAADTQY
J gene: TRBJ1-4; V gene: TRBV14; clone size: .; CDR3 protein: ASSQVGAGANEKLF
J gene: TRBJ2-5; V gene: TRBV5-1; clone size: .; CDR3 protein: ASSPLLVLGTGGTKTQY
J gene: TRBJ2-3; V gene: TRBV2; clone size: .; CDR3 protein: ASSEAWRGSTDTQY
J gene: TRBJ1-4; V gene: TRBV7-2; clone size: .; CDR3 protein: ASSLAATNEKLF
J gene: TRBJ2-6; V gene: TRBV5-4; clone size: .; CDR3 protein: ASSFGAGANVLT
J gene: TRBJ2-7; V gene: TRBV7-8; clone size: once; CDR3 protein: ASSQRTGEHYEQY
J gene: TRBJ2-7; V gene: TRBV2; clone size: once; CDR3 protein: ASKAGEVYEQY
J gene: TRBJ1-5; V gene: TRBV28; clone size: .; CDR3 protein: VVVPGQGRRSPQH
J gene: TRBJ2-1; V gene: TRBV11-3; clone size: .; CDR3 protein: ASSLDFGGNEQF
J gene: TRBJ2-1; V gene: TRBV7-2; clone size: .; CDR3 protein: AEGRLGNEQF
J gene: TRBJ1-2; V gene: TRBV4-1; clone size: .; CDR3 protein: ASSHPGQGHLSYT
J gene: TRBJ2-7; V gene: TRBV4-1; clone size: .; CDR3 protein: ASSQDWGRFPSYEQY
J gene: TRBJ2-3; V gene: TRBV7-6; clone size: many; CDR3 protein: ASSFGQGATDTQY
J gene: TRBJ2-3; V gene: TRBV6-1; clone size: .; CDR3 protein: ASSERDTQY
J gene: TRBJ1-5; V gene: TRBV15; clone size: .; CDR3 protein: ATSLDRGRSQPQH
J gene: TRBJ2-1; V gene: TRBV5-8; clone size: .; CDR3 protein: ASSPYSGALREQF
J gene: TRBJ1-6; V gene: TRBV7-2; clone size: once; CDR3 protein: ASKRDRGDSPLH
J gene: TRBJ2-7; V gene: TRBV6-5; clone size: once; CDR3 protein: ASRRQGGAYEQY
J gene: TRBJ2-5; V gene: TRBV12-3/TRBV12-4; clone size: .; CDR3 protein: ASSSLETQY
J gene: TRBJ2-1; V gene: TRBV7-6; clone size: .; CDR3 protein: ASSLRNNEQF
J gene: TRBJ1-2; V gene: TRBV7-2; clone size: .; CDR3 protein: ASSTRTAYGYT
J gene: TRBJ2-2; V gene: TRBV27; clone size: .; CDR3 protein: ASRVGTGGTGELF
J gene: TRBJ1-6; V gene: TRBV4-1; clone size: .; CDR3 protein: ASSHRQGINSPLH
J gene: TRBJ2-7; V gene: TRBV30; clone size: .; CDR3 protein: AWSKQGNEQY
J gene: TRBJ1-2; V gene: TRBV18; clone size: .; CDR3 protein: ASSPRTGNGYT
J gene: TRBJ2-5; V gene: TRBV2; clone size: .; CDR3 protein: ASSVQGNLETQY
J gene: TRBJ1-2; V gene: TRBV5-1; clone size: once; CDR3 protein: ASSGGEKIYGYT
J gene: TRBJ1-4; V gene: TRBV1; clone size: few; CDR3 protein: TSSQDGRGHEKLF
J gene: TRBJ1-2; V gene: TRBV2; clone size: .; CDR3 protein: ASSEDAIYGYT
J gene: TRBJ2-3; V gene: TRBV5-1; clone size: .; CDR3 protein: ASSLGADTQY
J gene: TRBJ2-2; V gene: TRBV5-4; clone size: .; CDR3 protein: ASHRDSPTTGELF
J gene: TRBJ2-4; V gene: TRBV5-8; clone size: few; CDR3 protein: ASSGRD